Below are 31 T cell receptor beta chains sequenced from a single sample in a study of blood T cell repertoires in COVID-19. The assay was immunoSEQ multiplex PCR, and TCRdb's table has in-frame clones only and misses some. The table shows roughly 200,000 clones, with 83% occurring only once. What was sequenced was peripheral blood. Every receptor here comes from a middle-aged man with active or convalescent COVID-19.

The chain links TRBV5-1 to TRBJ1-6; TRBD1 might be the D (5 bases). Per germline, CDR1 SGHRS and CDR2 YFSETQ. Trimming pared 0 bases from V and 7 bases from J, leaving 11 bases between. The CDR3 runs 15 residues. DNA of the CDR3: TGCGCCAGCAGCTTGGAGGGGCCGCCGAATTCACCCCTCCACTTT. Translation gives CASSLEGPPNSPLHF.

J is TRBJ2-7 and V is TRBV21-1; TRBD2 is the table's D call, not checked against the DNA. TRBV21-1 is tagged as a pseudogene. This CDR3 contains 19 residues. CDR3 nucleotide sequence: TGTGCCAGCAGCAAAGAGGGGGGCCTAGCGGGAGGGCCCATCTACGAGCAGTACTTC. Translating gives CASSKEGGLAGGPIYEQYF.

The chain couples TRBV27 to TRBJ1-2; perhaps TRBD1 as D (5 bases). CDR1 and CDR2 (germline): MNHEY, SMNVEV (reference sequence). V dropped 2 bases and J dropped 8 bases, with 12 bases sitting between them. The CDR3 runs to 13 residues. The CDR3 spells CASSLRGLNGYTF. The CDR3, as DNA: TGTGCCAGCAGTTTAAGGGGACTTAACGGCTACACCTTC.

This chain uses TRBV12-5 with TRBJ1-6; no firm D call. Per germline, CDR1 LGHNT and CDR2 FRNRAP. There are 17 residues in the CDR3. Trimming took 0 bases from V and 6 from J, leaving 15 bases between them. This CDR3 reads CASGLVFQAWANSPLHF. DNA of the CDR3: TGTGCTAGTGGTTTGGTGTTCCAGGCTTGGGCTAATTCACCCCTCCACTTT.

This clone was counted only a few times. V is TRBV25-1 and J is TRBJ2-1; D ambiguous. In germline, CDR1 is MGHDK, CDR2 SYGVNS. Trimming pared 3 bases from V and 0 bases from J, leaving 6 bases between. The CDR3 has 14 amino acids. CDR3 amino acids: CASSEESSYNEQFF. CDR3 nucleotides: TGTGCCAGCAGTGAGGAGTCCTCCTACAATGAGCAGTTCTTC.

The gene calls are TRBV4-2 and TRBJ2-5, with TRBD2 as a possible D gene (5 bases). V lost 3 bases and J lost 2, with 10 bases in between. Germline-derived CDR1 and CDR2 are LGHNA and YNFKEQ. CDR3 size: 14 residues. The DNA of the CDR3 is TGTGCCAGCAGCCAGCAGGACTTACAAGAGACCCAGTACTTC. Translating it yields CASSQQDLQETQYF.

The chain carries TRBV19 and TRBJ2-1; D uncertain. Trimming pared 7 bases from V and 0 bases from J, leaving 13 bases between. CDR1 is LNHDA and CDR2 is SQIVND in the germline V gene (reference sequence). This CDR3 spans 15 amino acids. CDR3 protein: CASNSDTSSYNEQFF. The CDR3 DNA reads as TGTGCCAGTAACTCAGACACGAGCTCCTACAATGAGCAGTTCTTC.

The rearrangement links TRBV25-1 to TRBJ2-7; 7 bases line up with TRBD1. With 4 bases clipped from V and 0 bases from J, the junction kept 6 bases outside the gene matches. The germline CDR1 and CDR2 sequences are MGHDK and SYGVNS. The length of the CDR3 is 15 residues. DNA of the CDR3: TGTGCCAGCAGTGGGTTGACAGGGAGCTCCTACGAGCAGTACTTC. Amino acid sequence: CASSGLTGSSYEQYF.

V gene TRBV11-2 combines with J gene TRBJ1-2, with D unclear. V was cut by 4 bases and J by 1 base, with 13 bases left in between. The CDR3 extends over 15 amino acids. Germline-derived CDR1 and CDR2 are SGHAT and FQNNGV. CDR3 nucleotide sequence: TGTGCCAGCAGCTGGAGTCGGGGAGATAACTATGGCTACACCTTC. Encoded protein: CASSWSRGDNYGYTF.

The chain is built from TRBV29-1 and TRBJ1-3, with D unclear. Germline CDR1 reads SQVTM; CDR2 reads ANQGSEA. The V end was cut by 4 bases, the J end by 0 bases, with 10 bases between. The CDR3 length is 14 residues. The CDR3 loop is CSVGLDTSGNTIYF. CDR3 bases: TGCAGCGTTGGCCTTGACACCTCTGGAAACACCATATATTTT.

J is TRBJ2-7 and V is TRBV3-1 (or the pseudogene TRBV3-2); 8 nucleotides align to TRBD1. This CDR3 comprises 14 residues. Losses at the gene ends were 1 base for V and 2 bases for J; bases not matched to a gene: 1. Germline lookup yields CDR1 LGHDT and CDR2 YNNKEL (reference sequence). The CDR3 sequence is CASSQGTGTYEQYF. CDR3 nucleotides: TGTGCCAGCAGCCAAGGGACAGGGACCTACGAGCAGTACTTC.

Points on this clone: Other DNA sequences in the sample encode the same CDR3. This chain links TRBV19 with TRBJ1-2, with 8 bases matching TRBD1. The CDR3 covers 13 residues. The V and J ends lost 6 bases and 3 bases, in that order; junction bases with no gene match: 3. The germline V gene has CDR1 LNHDA and CDR2 SQIVND (reference sequence). CDR3 residues: CASSKQGDYGYTF. DNA for the CDR3: TGTGCCAGTAGCAAACAGGGGGACTATGGCTACACCTTC.

The chain has TRBV13 and TRBJ2-5; D remains ambiguous. Germline loops: CDR1 PRHDT, CDR2 FYEKMQ (reference sequence). The CDR3 is 13 amino acids. V was shortened by 2 bases and J by 5 bases, with 9 bases between the two germline ends. The CDR3 coding sequence is TGTGCCAGCAGCTTACAGGTTCTGGAGACCCAGTACTTC. Its protein is CASSLQVLETQYF.

The chain combines TRBV6-5 with TRBJ1-2; the D is unclear. This CDR3 region has 14 residues. Trimming cost V 6 bases and J 4 bases, with 15 bases left between them. Germline lookup yields CDR1 MNHEY and CDR2 SVGAGI. CDR3 loop: CASSYGQFAYGYTF. The DNA for the CDR3 is TGTGCCAGCAGCTACGGGCAGTTCGCCTATGGCTACACCTTC.

The table lists this clone with a few counts. The rearrangement uses TRBV6-5 and TRBJ2-7; 7 bases fit TRBD1. V dropped 10 bases and J dropped 1; count of bases not matched to a gene: 7. The length of the CDR3 is 13 residues. Germline CDR1 reads MNHEY; CDR2 reads SVGAGI. CDR3 sequence (DNA): TGTGCCAACCGGGACAGTTTTTCCTACGAGCAGTACTTC. Translated: CANRDSFSYEQYF.

The chain has TRBV3-1 (or the pseudogene TRBV3-2) and TRBJ2-5; 10 nucleotides line up with TRBD2. The V gene's germline CDR1 is LGHDT and CDR2 YNNKEL (reference sequence). This CDR3 is 16 amino acids long. With 4 bases clipped from V and 0 bases from J, the junction kept 5 bases outside the gene matches. The CDR3 is CASSLGLAEYQETQYF. The CDR3, as DNA: TGTGCCAGCAGCCTAGGACTAGCGGAGTACCAAGAGACCCAGTACTTC.

This clone was seen a few times. The rearrangement joins TRBV4-1 to TRBJ1-3; 7 bases fit TRBD1. Germline lookup yields CDR1 MGHRA and CDR2 YSYEKL. V shed 5 bases, J shed 0 bases, and the junction held 16 bases outside the gene matches. This CDR3 has 19 amino acids. CDR3 nucleotide sequence: TGCGCCAGCAGCTTATCTTGGACAGGAGCGAAAAACTCTGGAAACACCATATATTTT. Translating it yields CASSLSWTGAKNSGNTIYF.

The rearrangement uses TRBV27 and TRBJ2-7; TRBD1 aligns across 10 bases. Trimming took 2 bases from V and 6 from J; bases not matched to a gene: 10. Germline V gene data show CDR1 as MNHEY and CDR2 as SMNVEV (reference sequence). The CDR3 length is 16 residues. CDR3 sequence: CASSLKRDRGSSEQYF. The DNA for the CDR3 is TGTGCCAGCAGTTTAAAGCGGGACAGGGGTTCGTCCGAGCAGTACTTC.

This clone has just one count. The CDR3 DNA reads as TGCGCCAGCAGCCAAGAAGTAACAGGGCTGCGCAATCAGCCCCAGCATTTT. This encodes CASSQEVTGLRNQPQHF. The V call is TRBV4-1, the J call TRBJ1-5; the D gene is possibly TRBD1 (6 bases). Deletions cut 0 bases from V and 2 bases from J, with 14 bases between. The CDR3 length is 17 residues. Germline lookup yields CDR1 MGHRA and CDR2 YSYEKL.

V and J are TRBV5-6 and TRBJ1-4; weak D call: TRBD1 (5 bases). The CDR3 loop spans 14 amino acids. With 4 bases removed from V and 5 bases from J, the gap between germline ends came to 12 bases. Germline V lookup: CDR1 SGHDT, CDR2 YYEEEE. The CDR3 reads CASSHRDWNEKLFF. Written as DNA, the CDR3 is TGTGCCAGCAGCCACCGGGACTGGAATGAAAAACTGTTTTTT.

This chain joins TRBV30 and TRBJ2-5; D not certain. This CDR3 spans 12 amino acids. CDR1 and CDR2 (germline): GTSNPN, SVGIG (reference sequence). The ends were cut back, 1 base at V and 6 bases at J, with 9 bases in the middle. The CDR3 loop reads CAWSGQAQTQYF. For the CDR3, the DNA is TGTGCCTGGAGTGGTCAGGCCCAGACCCAGTACTTC.

The chain uses TRBV14 and TRBJ1-4; D unresolved. Germline CDR1 is SGHDN and CDR2 is FVKESK. The CDR3 loop spans 14 amino acids. V was trimmed by 4 bases and J by 10 bases, leaving 16 bases between them. The CDR3 DNA reads as TGTGCCAGCAGCCCTGTGGGCAACGCGCCAAAACTGTTTTTT. Encoded protein: CASSPVGNAPKLFF. The full variable domain, in which reference TRBV14 and TRBJ1-4 provide the parts outside the CDR3, is EAGVTQFPSHSVIEKGQTVTLRCDPISGHDNLYWYRRVMGKEIKFLLHFVKESKQDESGMPNNRFLAERTGGTYSTLKVQPAELEDSGVYFCASSPVGNAPKLFFGSGTQLSVL.

The chain's CDR3 is CASSARQVETQYF. The DNA for the CDR3 is TGTGCCAGCAGCGCCCGACAAGTGGAGACCCAGTACTTC. The V gene is TRBV11-3, the J gene TRBJ2-5, with D hard to call. The CDR3 is 13 residues long. V lost 5 bases to trimming and J lost 5 bases, with 12 bases between them. The germline CDR1 and CDR2 sequences are SGHNT and YENEEA.

This chain's CDR3 is CASSIRVGHYEQYF. In DNA, the CDR3 is TGTGCCAGTAGTATTAGGGTGGGACACTACGAGCAGTACTTC. The rearrangement joins TRBV19 to TRBJ2-7, with D perhaps matching TRBD1 (6 bases). Germline CDR1 reads LNHDA; CDR2 reads SQIVND (reference sequence). There are 14 residues in the CDR3. Trimming pared 3 bases from V and 3 bases from J, leaving 12 bases between. The variable domain in full, with the rest retrieved from reference TRBV19 and TRBJ2-7, is DGGITQSPKYLFRKEGQNVTLSCEQNLNHDAMYWYRQDPGQGLRLIYYSQIVNDFQKGDIAEGYSVSREKKESFPLTVTSAQKNPTAFYLCASSIRVGHYEQYFGPGTRLTVT.

This rearrangement joins TRBV25-1 to TRBJ1-4; a possible D gene is TRBD1 (5 bases). Trimming removed 0 bases from V and 5 bases from J, with 13 bases in between. The CDR3 consists of 16 residues. Germline V gives CDR1 MGHDK, CDR2 SYGVNS. The DNA for the CDR3 is TGTGCCAGCAGTGAATACAGGGCAGATGGCAATGAAAAACTGTTTTTT. It yields the protein CASSEYRADGNEKLFF. Combining the CDR3 with reference TRBV25-1 and TRBJ1-4 gives the whole variable domain EADIYQTPRYLVIGTGKKITLECSQTMGHDKMYWYQQDPGMELHLIHYSYGVNSTEKGDLSSESTVSRIRTEHFPLTLESARPSHTSQYLCASSEYRADGNEKLFFGSGTQLSVL.

The chain combines TRBV6-1 with TRBJ2-1; TRBD2 matches 10 bases. Germline trimming cut 3 bases from V and 5 bases from J; bases unmatched to any gene: 4. Per germline, CDR1 MNHNS and CDR2 SASEGT. CDR3 size: 15 residues. The CDR3 loop is CASSEIAGGHNEQFF. DNA for the CDR3: TGTGCCAGCAGTGAGATAGCGGGGGGACACAATGAGCAGTTCTTC.

The rearrangement links TRBV11-2 to TRBJ2-7, with 7 bases matching TRBD2. Germline lookup yields CDR1 SGHAT and CDR2 FQNNGV. The CDR3 is 14 residues long. Trimming removed 1 base from V and 4 bases from J; junction bases left unmatched: 4. CDR3 bases: TGTGCCAGCAGCTTAGGGGGGGGAGGGTACGAGCAGTACTTC. It specifies CASSLGGGGYEQYF.

This chain joins TRBV5-6 and TRBJ2-2; 9 bases are a match to TRBD1. CDR1 and CDR2 from the germline V gene are SGHDT and YYEEEE. The CDR3 spans 15 residues. V shed 4 bases and J 7 bases; nucleotides not matched to a gene: 8. In DNA form, the CDR3 reads TGTGCCAGCAGCGCGGGACAGGGAACGGTCGGGGAGCTGTTTTTT. It specifies CASSAGQGTVGELFF.

The J gene is TRBJ1-1, the V gene TRBV5-1; D is possibly TRBD1 (6 bases). CDR1 and CDR2 from the germline V gene are SGHRS and YFSETQ. This CDR3 region has 14 residues. V was clipped by 1 base and J by 5 bases, with 12 bases between them. The CDR3 loop is CASSLSGGQTEAFF. In DNA form, the CDR3 reads TGCGCCAGCAGCTTGAGTGGGGGACAAACTGAAGCTTTCTTT. Together with reference TRBV5-1 and TRBJ1-1, the CDR3 gives the full variable domain: KAGVTQTPRYLIKTRGQQVTLSCSPISGHRSVSWYQQTPGQGLQFLFEYFSETQRNKGNFPGRFSGRQFSNSRSEMNVSTLELGDSALYLCASSLSGGQTEAFFGQGTRLTVV.

V gene TRBV24-1 combines with J gene TRBJ2-3, with D uncertain. Trimming removed 0 bases from V and 6 bases from J, with 9 bases in between. This CDR3 contains 14 residues. Germline CDR1 and CDR2: KGHDR and SFDVKD. The CDR3 loop reads CATSDLQVRDTQYF. DNA for the CDR3: TGTGCCACCAGTGATTTGCAGGTCAGGGATACGCAGTATTTT.

The rearrangement uses TRBV7-9 and TRBJ2-2; a weak D match, TRBD1 (5 bases). The CDR3 length is 14 residues. Germline V gene data show CDR1 as SEHNR and CDR2 as FQNEAQ (reference sequence). V lost 2 bases and J lost 3, with 7 bases in between. CDR3 amino acids: CASSLKGDTGELFF. The DNA of the CDR3 is TGTGCCAGCAGCTTAAAAGGGGACACCGGGGAGCTGTTTTTT. Based on the CDR3 plus reference TRBV7-9 and TRBJ2-2, the full variable domain is DTGVSQNPRHKITKRGQNVTFRCDPISEHNRLYWYRQTLGQGPEFLTYFQNEAQLEKSRLLSDRFSAERPKGSFSTLEIQRTEQGDSAMYLCASSLKGDTGELFFGEGSRLTVL.